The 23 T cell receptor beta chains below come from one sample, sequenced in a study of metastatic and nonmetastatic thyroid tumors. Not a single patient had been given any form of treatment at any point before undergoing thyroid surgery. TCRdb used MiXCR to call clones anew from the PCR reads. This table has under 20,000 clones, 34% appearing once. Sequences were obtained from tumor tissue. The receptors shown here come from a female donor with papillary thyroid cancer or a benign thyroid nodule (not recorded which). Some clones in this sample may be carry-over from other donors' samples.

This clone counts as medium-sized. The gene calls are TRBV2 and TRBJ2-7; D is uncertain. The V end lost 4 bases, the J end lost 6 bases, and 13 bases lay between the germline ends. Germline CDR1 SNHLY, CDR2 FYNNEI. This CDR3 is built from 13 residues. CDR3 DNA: TGTGCCAGCAGTGTATTAGTTCGGGCCGAGCAGTACTTC. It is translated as CASSVLVRAEQYF.

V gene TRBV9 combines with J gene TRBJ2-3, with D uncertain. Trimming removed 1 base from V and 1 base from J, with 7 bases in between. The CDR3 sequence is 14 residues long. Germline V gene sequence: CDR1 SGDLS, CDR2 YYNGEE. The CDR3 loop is CASSVIGGTDTQYF. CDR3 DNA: TGTGCCAGCAGCGTAATCGGCGGCACAGATACGCAGTATTTT.

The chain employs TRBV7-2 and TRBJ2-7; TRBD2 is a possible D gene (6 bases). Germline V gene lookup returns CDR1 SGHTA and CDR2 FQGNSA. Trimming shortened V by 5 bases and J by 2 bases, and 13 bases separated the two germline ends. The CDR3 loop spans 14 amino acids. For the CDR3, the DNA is TGTGCCAGCAGCGAATTAGCGGCACCCTACGAGCAGTACTTC. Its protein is CASSELAAPYEQYF.

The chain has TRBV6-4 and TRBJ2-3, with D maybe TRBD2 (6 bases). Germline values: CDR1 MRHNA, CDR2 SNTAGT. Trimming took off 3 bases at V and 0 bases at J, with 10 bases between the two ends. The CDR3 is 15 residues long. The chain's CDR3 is CASSESGLSTDTQYF. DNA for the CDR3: TGTGCCAGCAGTGAATCGGGACTCAGCACAGATACGCAGTATTTT.

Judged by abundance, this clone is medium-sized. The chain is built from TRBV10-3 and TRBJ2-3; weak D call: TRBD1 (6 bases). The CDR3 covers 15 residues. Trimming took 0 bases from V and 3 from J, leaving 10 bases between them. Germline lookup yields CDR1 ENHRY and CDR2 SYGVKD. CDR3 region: CAISESHQGTDTQYF. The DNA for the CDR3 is TGTGCCATCAGTGAGTCACATCAGGGGACAGATACGCAGTATTTT.

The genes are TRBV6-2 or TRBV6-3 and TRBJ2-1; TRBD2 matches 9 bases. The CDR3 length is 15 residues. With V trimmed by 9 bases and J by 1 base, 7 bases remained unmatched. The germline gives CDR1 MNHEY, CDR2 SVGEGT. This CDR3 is CASKLAGRSYNEQFF. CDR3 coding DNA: TGTGCCAGTAAACTAGCGGGCCGTTCCTACAATGAGCAGTTCTTC.

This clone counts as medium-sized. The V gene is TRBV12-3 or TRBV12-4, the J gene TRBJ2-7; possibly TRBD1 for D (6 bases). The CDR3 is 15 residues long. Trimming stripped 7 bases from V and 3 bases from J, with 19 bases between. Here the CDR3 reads CASTTRETGHYEQYF. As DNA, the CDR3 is TGTGCCAGCACCACGAGGGAGACAGGACACTACGAGCAGTACTTC.

The CDR3 region has the DNA TGCAGTGCTTGGGCTGGGTCGGGGAGCGCAGATACGCAGTATTTT. It specifies CSAWAGSGSADTQYF. V usage is TRBV20-1 and J usage is TRBJ2-3, with a possible D match to TRBD2 (5 bases). Trimming left V 5 bases short and J 4 bases short, with 19 bases between. The germline gives CDR1 DFQATT, CDR2 SNEGSKA (reference sequence). CDR3 length: 15 residues.

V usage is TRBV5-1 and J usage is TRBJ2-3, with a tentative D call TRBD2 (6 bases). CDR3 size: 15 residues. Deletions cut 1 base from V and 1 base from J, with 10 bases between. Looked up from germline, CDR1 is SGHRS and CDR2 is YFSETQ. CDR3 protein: CASSLTPGGTDTQYF. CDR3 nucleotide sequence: TGCGCCAGCAGCTTGACACCGGGGGGCACAGATACGCAGTATTTT.

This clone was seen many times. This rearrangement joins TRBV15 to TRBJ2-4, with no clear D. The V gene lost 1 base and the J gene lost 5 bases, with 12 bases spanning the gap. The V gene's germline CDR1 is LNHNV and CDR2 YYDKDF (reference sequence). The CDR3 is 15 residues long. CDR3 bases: TGTGCCACCAGCAGAGGGACGAGTCAGGAAAACATTCAGTACTTC. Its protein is CATSRGTSQENIQYF.

DNA of the CDR3: TGTGCCTGGACCGCTCAGGGGAAAGCGACTTCACCCCTCCACTTT. Residues: CAWTAQGKATSPLHF. The rearrangement joins TRBV30 to TRBJ1-6; tentative D call: TRBD1 (6 bases). Germline V CDR1 and CDR2: GTSNPN, SVGIG (reference sequence). V lost 4 bases and J lost 9, with 19 bases in between. The CDR3 runs to 15 residues.

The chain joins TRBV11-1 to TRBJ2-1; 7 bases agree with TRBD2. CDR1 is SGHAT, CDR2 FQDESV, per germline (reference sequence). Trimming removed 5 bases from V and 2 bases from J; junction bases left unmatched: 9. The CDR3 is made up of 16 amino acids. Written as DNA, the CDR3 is TGTGCCAGCAGCGGGTGGTGGGCGGGAGCCTACAATGAGCAGTTCTTC. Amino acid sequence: CASSGWWAGAYNEQFF.

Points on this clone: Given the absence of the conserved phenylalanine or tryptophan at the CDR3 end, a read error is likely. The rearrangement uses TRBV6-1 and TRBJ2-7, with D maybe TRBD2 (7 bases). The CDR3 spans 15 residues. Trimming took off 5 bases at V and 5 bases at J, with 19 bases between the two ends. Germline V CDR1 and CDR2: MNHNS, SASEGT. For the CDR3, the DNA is TGTGCCAGCAGTCCACAGGGCGGGAGAACCCACGAGCAGTACTTA. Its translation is CASSPQGGRTHEQYL.

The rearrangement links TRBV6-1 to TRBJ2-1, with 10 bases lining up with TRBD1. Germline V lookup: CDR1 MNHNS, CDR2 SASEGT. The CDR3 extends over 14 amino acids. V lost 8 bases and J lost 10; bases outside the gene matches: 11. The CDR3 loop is CASVTGTGVWEQFF. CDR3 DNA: TGTGCCAGCGTAACCGGGACAGGGGTCTGGGAGCAGTTCTTC.

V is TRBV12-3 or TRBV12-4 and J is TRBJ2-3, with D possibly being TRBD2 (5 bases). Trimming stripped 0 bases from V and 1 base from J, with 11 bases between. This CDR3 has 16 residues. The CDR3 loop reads CASSLALLACTDTQYF. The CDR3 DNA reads TGTGCCAGCAGTTTAGCGTTGCTAGCTTGCACAGATACGCAGTATTTT.

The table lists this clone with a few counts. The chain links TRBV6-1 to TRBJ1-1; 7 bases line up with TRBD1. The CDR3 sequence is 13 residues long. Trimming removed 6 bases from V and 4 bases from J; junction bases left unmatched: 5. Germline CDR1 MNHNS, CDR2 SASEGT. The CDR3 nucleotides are TGTGCCAGCAGAAGACAGGGCCTCACTGAAGCTTTCTTT. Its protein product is CASRRQGLTEAFF.

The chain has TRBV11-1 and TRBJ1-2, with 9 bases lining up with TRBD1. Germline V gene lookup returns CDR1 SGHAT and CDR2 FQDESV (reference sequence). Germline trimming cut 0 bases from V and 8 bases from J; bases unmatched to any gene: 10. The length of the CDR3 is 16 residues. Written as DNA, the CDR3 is TGTGCCAGCAGCTTAGCGCCCTCCGGGACAGGGCGGGGCTACACCTTC. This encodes CASSLAPSGTGRGYTF.

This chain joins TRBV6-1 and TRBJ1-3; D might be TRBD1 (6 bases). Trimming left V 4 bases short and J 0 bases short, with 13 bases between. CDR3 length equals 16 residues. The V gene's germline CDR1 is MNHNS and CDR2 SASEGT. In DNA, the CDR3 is TGTGCCAGCAGTGCACAGGGAATGGGCTCTGGAAACACCATATATTTT. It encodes CASSAQGMGSGNTIYF.

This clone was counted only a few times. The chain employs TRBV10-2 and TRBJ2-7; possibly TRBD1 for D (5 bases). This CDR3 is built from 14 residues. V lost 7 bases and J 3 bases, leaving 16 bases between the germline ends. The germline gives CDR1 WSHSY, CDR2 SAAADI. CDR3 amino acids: CASMISRGSYEQYF. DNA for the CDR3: TGCGCCAGCATGATCTCTAGGGGTAGCTACGAGCAGTACTTC.

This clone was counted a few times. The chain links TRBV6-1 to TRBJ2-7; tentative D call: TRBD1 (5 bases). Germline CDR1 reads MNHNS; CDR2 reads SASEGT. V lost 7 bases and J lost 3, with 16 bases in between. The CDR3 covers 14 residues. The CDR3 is CASTARGLGYEQYF. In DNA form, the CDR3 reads TGTGCCAGCACTGCAAGGGGTCTCGGCTACGAGCAGTACTTC.

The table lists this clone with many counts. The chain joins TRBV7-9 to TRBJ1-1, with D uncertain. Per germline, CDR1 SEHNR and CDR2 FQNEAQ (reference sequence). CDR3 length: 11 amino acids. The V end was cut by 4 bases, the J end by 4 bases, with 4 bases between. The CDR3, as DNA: TGTGCCAGCAGCTCCTCCACTGAAGCTTTCTTT. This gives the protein CASSSSTEAFF.

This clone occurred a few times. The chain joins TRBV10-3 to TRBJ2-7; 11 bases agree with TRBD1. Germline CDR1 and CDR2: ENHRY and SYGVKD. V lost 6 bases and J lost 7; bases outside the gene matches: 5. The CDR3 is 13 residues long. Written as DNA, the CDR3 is TGTGCCATCAGCGGACAGGGGGCGGAAGAGCAGTACTTC. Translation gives CAISGQGAEEQYF.

Written as DNA, the CDR3 is TGCAGTGCTAGACCCCGTAGAGGGGGGGCCTACAATGAGCAGTTCTTC. Translating it yields CSARPRRGGAYNEQFF. The chain is built from TRBV20-1 and TRBJ2-1, with a possible D match to TRBD2 (7 bases). The CDR3 spans 16 residues. Trimming pared 2 bases from V and 2 bases from J, leaving 16 bases between. CDR1 is DFQATT, CDR2 SNEGSKA, per germline (reference sequence).